The 16 T cell receptor beta chains below come from one sample, sequenced in a study of neurological immune-mediated disorders. TCRdb reprocessed the 5' RACE reads via MiXCR and lists one record per CDR3 protein. Among over 50,000 distinct CDR3 sequences, roughly 5% were seen once, and the ten largest hold around 5.3%. The material sequenced was PBMCs. These receptors all come from a human donor with multiple sclerosis. The donor label of this sample is uncertain.

This clonotype was picked up many times. The V gene is TRBV20-1, the J gene TRBJ2-7; D is possibly TRBD1 (5 bases). V shed 6 bases and J shed 4 bases, with 25 bases lying between them. From germline, CDR1 is DFQATT and CDR2 SNEGSKA (reference sequence). This CDR3 is built from 16 residues. CDR3 region: CSAKPGRALFAYEQYF. Written as DNA, the CDR3 is TGCAGTGCCAAACCGGGCAGGGCTCTATTCGCGTACGAGCAGTACTTC.

This clonotype was observed many times. The J gene is TRBJ1-6, the V gene TRBV9; D not resolved. V lost 0 bases to trimming and J lost 8 bases, with 9 bases between them. The CDR3 consists of 14 residues. Per germline, CDR1 SGDLS and CDR2 YYNGEE. Here the CDR3 DNA reads TGTGCCAGCAGCGTAGACCAGCAGCATTCACCCCTCCACTTT. Translation: CASSVDQQHSPLHF.

The chain has TRBV5-5 and TRBJ2-4, with D perhaps TRBD1 or TRBD2 (7 bases each). Between the trimmed V and J ends, which lost 0 bases and 4 bases, there was a span of 17 bases. CDR1 is SGHKS, CDR2 YYEKEE, per germline (reference sequence). The CDR3 is made up of 17 amino acids. The CDR3 nucleotides read TGTGCCAGCAGCTTGGTCTGGGCAGGGGGGGGAAAAAACATTCAGTACTTC. Its protein is CASSLVWAGGGKNIQYF.

In its sample, this clonotype was seen many times. The J gene is TRBJ2-7, the V gene TRBV20-1, with 8 bases that match TRBD1. The CDR3 is 11 residues long. V lost 2 bases and J lost 9; bases outside the gene matches: 3. The germline gives CDR1 DFQATT, CDR2 SNEGSKA (reference sequence). The CDR3 loop is CSARQGARQYF. The CDR3 DNA reads as TGCAGTGCTAGACAGGGGGCAAGGCAGTACTTC.

This clonotype was counted ten times or more. The CDR3 DNA is TGCAGTGCTAGAGATCGGCGCAGGAGCTATGGCTACACCTTC. As protein: CSARDRRRSYGYTF. The chain joins TRBV20-1 to TRBJ1-2; no clear D gene. This CDR3 comprises 14 residues. V lost 0 bases and J lost 4, with 12 bases in between. In germline, CDR1 is DFQATT, CDR2 SNEGSKA (reference sequence).

At least ten counts were recorded for this clonotype. The CDR3 nucleotides are TGCGCCAGCAGCTTGGTTCCGGGGCGCGGATTTTCACCCCTCCACTTT. Translating gives CASSLVPGRGFSPLHF. The chain recombines TRBV5-1 with TRBJ1-6; TRBD1 is a possible D gene (5 bases). V was cut by 0 bases and J by 9 bases, with 16 bases left in between. This CDR3 has 16 residues. Germline CDR1 reads SGHRS; CDR2 reads YFSETQ.

This clonotype was picked up many times. The rearrangement uses TRBV5-1 and TRBJ1-4, with D perhaps TRBD1 (6 bases). Germline V lookup: CDR1 SGHRS, CDR2 YFSETQ. The CDR3 has 14 residues. The ends were cut back, 5 bases at V and 6 bases at J, with 14 bases in the middle. CDR3 region: CASSKTGFDEKLFF. CDR3 DNA: TGCGCCAGCAGTAAAACAGGGTTTGATGAAAAACTGTTTTTT.

This clonotype was observed a handful of times. The rearrangement joins TRBV29-1 to TRBJ2-3, with D perhaps assigned TRBD1 or TRBD2 (5 bases each). V lost 5 bases and J 4 bases, leaving 25 bases between the germline ends. The CDR3 has 17 residues. The germline gives CDR1 SQVTM, CDR2 ANQGSEA. The CDR3 bases are TGCAGCGTTTCTTGGGTCGGGACCGAAGCCTCCTCAGATACGCAGTATTTT. Amino acid sequence: CSVSWVGTEASSDTQYF.

In its sample, this clonotype was seen many times. This chain joins TRBV18 and TRBJ1-5, with D hard to call. The germline CDR1 and CDR2 sequences are KGHSH and LQKENI. This CDR3 region has 13 residues. The V gene lost 2 bases and the J gene lost 4 bases, with 6 bases spanning the gap. The CDR3 region is CASSPIGNQPQHF. CDR3 DNA sequence: TGTGCCAGCTCACCAATAGGAAATCAGCCCCAGCATTTT.

This clonotype was detected many times. This chain uses TRBV7-3 with TRBJ2-5, with D unresolved. The CDR3 sequence is 13 residues long. The ends were cut back, 3 bases at V and 2 bases at J, with 7 bases in the middle. The germline CDR1 and CDR2 sequences are SGHTA and FQGTGA. Here the CDR3 reads CASSFDPQETQYF. CDR3 nucleotide sequence: TGTGCCAGCAGCTTCGACCCGCAAGAGACCCAGTACTTC.

This clonotype was detected many times. The rearrangement links TRBV15 to TRBJ2-1; TRBD2 aligns across 11 bases. The CDR3 loop spans 13 amino acids. V lost 2 bases and J lost 16; bases outside the gene matches: 7. Germline V gene sequence: CDR1 LNHNV, CDR2 YYDKDF (reference sequence). The CDR3 coding sequence is TGTGCCACCAGCAGACAGACTAGCGGGGTACAATTCTTC. Protein: CATSRQTSGVQFF.

This clonotype was observed at least ten times. V gene TRBV4-1 combines with J gene TRBJ1-3; possibly TRBD1 for D (5 bases). The CDR3 totals 20 residues. Germline V CDR1 and CDR2: MGHRA, YSYEKL. V lost 4 bases, J lost 0 bases, and 25 bases lay in between. The CDR3 bases are TGCGCCAGCAGCCGTGTAATGCAGGGTGGTCGGGTAGGCTCTGGAAACACCATATATTTT. It specifies CASSRVMQGGRVGSGNTIYF.

This clonotype was counted ten times or more. The V call is TRBV12-3 or TRBV12-4, the J call TRBJ2-3, with D possibly being TRBD2 (5 bases). The CDR3 covers 14 residues. Trimming shortened V by 2 bases and J by 5 bases, and 11 bases separated the two germline ends. The CDR3 is CASSLLAKEDTQYF. CDR3 DNA sequence: TGTGCCAGCAGTTTACTAGCTAAAGAAGATACGCAGTATTTT.

The chain carries TRBV24-1 and TRBJ2-1, with D perhaps TRBD2 (5 bases). Trimming removed 3 bases from V and 4 bases from J, with 12 bases in between. The CDR3 has 15 amino acids. The V gene's germline CDR1 is KGHDR and CDR2 SFDVKD. As DNA, the CDR3 is TGTGCCACCAGTGATCCCAATCCGGGGTACAATGAGCAGTTCTTC. Residues: CATSDPNPGYNEQFF.

This chain links TRBV5-1 with TRBJ1-1, with a tentative D call TRBD1 (5 bases). Germline V gene sequence: CDR1 SGHRS, CDR2 YFSETQ. Trimming removed 4 bases from V and 6 bases from J, with 19 bases in between. The CDR3 extends over 15 amino acids. The CDR3 region is CASSVSTAWGAEAFF. In DNA form, the CDR3 reads TGCGCCAGCAGCGTCTCGACAGCTTGGGGCGCTGAAGCTTTCTTT. The variable domain in full, with the rest retrieved from reference TRBV5-1 and TRBJ1-1, is KAGVTQTPRYLIKTRGQQVTLSCSPISGHRSVSWYQQTPGQGLQFLFEYFSETQRNKGNFPGRFSGRQFSNSRSEMNVSTLELGDSALYLCASSVSTAWGAEAFFGQGTRLTVV.

The sample holds many counts of this clonotype. The V call is TRBV20-1, the J call TRBJ1-4; D may be TRBD1 (5 bases). Between the trimmed V and J ends, which lost 4 bases and 10 bases, there was a span of 7 bases. This CDR3 comprises 10 residues. Germline CDR1 reads DFQATT; CDR2 reads SNEGSKA (reference sequence). The CDR3 region has the DNA TGCAGTGCTAAGGGGAGAAAACTGTTTTTT. Protein: CSAKGRKLFF.